This T cell receptor (beta chain) was retrieved from a study of T-cell memory formation after mild COVID-19. From the 5' RACE reads, TCRdb called clonotypes with MiXCR, one entry per CDR3 protein. The sample holds a few hundred thousand distinct CDR3 sequences, 20% to 25% seen once. The CDR3 covers 15 residues. The ends were cut back, 4 bases at V and 2 bases at J, with 15 bases in the middle. CDR1 is MNHEY, CDR2 SVGAGI, per germline. The specimen was PBMCs or a T cell subset sorted from them (not recorded which). The chain employs TRBV6-5 and TRBJ2-7; the D gene is possibly TRBD2 (5 bases). This receptor was identified in an adult woman who had mild COVID-19 (a few samples of this study predate the infection). Cell type and time point are not known. The CDR3 DNA follows: TGTGCCAGCAGTTCCCGGACTGGAAGGACCTACGAGCAGTACTTC. Its protein is CASSSRTGRTYEQYF.